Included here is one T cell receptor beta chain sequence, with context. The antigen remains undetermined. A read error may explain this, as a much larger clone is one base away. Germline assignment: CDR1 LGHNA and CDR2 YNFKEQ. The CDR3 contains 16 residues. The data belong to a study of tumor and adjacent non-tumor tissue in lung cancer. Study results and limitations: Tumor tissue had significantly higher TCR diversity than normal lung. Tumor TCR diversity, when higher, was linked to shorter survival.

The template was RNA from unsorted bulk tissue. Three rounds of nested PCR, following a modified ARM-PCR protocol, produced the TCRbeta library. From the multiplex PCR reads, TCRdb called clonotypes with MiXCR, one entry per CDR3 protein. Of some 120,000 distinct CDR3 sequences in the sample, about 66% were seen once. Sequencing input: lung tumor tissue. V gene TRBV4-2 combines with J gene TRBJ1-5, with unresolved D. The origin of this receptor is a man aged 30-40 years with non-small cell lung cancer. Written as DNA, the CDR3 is TGTGCCAGCAGCCAAGATTTTGGCCAGGCGGGTCAGTCCCAGCATTTT. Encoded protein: CASSQDFGQAGQSQHF.